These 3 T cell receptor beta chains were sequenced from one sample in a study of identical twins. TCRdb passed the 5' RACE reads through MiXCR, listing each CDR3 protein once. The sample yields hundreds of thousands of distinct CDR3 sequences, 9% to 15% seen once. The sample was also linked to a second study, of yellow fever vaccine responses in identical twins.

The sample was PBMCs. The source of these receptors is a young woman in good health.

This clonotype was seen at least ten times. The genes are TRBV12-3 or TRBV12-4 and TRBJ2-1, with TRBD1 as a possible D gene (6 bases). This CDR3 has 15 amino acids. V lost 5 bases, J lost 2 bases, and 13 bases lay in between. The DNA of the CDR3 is TGTGCCAGCAGTGCCCCCGGGACACCCTACAATGAGCAGTTCTTC. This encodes CASSAPGTPYNEQFF.

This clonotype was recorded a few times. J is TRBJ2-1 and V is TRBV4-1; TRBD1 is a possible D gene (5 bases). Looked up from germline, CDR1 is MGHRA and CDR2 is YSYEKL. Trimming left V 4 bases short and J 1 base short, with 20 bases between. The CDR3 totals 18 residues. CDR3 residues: CASSPGPRSGHSYNEQFF. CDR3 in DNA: TGCGCCAGCAGCCCAGGGCCCCGAAGTGGGCATTCCTACAATGAGCAGTTCTTC.

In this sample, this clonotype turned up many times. DNA of the CDR3: TGCAGTGCCACTGATGGGGCCGCCTACACCTTC. Its translation is CSATDGAAYTF. The chain links TRBV20-1 to TRBJ1-2, with TRBD1 as a possible D gene (5 bases). Looked up from germline, CDR1 is DFQATT and CDR2 is SNEGSKA (reference sequence). The CDR3 consists of 11 residues. Between the trimmed V and J ends, which lost 6 bases and 10 bases, there was a span of 15 bases.